This T cell receptor (beta chain) was obtained from a study of HIV-infected children after antiretroviral therapy interruption. Study-level information: Children were on planned treatment interruption or continuous treatment. Interruption-arm samples span weeks 0, 12, interruption end (24 or 48), and about 3 years post-study.

This clonotype was seen ten or more times. Unique molecular identifiers were included in an RNA-based 3' RACE TCR library. TCRdb re-analysed the 3' RACE reads in MiXCR, keeping a single row per CDR3 protein. The table includes about 15,000 distinct CDR3 sequences, around 3.7% detected once. Regarding treatment: PENTA 11 planned treatment interruption arm or continuous ART arm. The CDR3 length is 16 residues. Trimming stripped 4 bases from V and 2 bases from J, with 14 bases between. Germline CDR1 LNHDA, CDR2 SQIVND (reference sequence). The chain uses TRBV19 and TRBJ2-2; no clear D. This TCR came from a child aged 2 to 17 with HIV. Source: CD45RA+ CD4+ T cells from PBMCs, taken from a donor given antiretroviral therapy, either interrupted or continuous. As for subset: naive CD4+ CD45RA+ CD45RO- T cells. The CDR3 loop reads CASSTMLGLNTGELFF. The CDR3 DNA sequence: TGTGCCAGTAGTACAATGCTGGGCCTTAACACCGGGGAGCTGTTTTTT.